This T cell receptor (beta chain) was sequenced during a study of blood T cell repertoires in COVID-19. Turning to the study itself: PBMCs, B-cell-depleted T cells, or T cells were the source of the cDNA or gDNA that made up the material.

The germline V gene has CDR1 MNHEY and CDR2 SMNVEV (reference sequence). This CDR3 has 15 residues. Trimming took 7 bases from V and 3 from J, leaving 18 bases between them. Source study methods: Estimation of nucleated cell counts was performed using reference gene primer amplification. Generated by immunoSEQ multiplex PCR, the TCRdb table keeps only in-frame clones and is missing some. V and J calls plus clone size are reproduced from that table; the DNA served to infer D and trimming. The data hold hundreds of thousands of clones, with nearly 90% observed a single time. The TCR was taken from a woman in her 30s who had recovered from COVID-19. The sequenced material came from PBMCs or T cells enriched from blood (not recorded which). The rearrangement joins TRBV27 to TRBJ2-5; possible D gene TRBD2, 6 bases. CDR3 bases: TGTGCCAGCAAGCGGGCCTTACACCTGAAAGAGACCCAGTACTTC. The encoded protein is CASKRALHLKETQYF.